A selection of T cell receptor beta chains follows, all from one sample in a study of blood T cell repertoires in COVID-19. The data were produced by immunoSEQ multiplex PCR, yet TCRdb's version contains in-frame clones alone and is incomplete. The table records 180,000 or so clones, about 90% of them present only once. Sequencing was done on a sample of peripheral blood. The receptor set was obtained from a man aged 18 to 30 with active or convalescent COVID-19. The CDR3 runs from the conserved cysteine through the conserved F or W. D genes are given only for firm matches. Some rows have no size entry. The others give once, few or many, or a class for an expanded clone.

D gene	V gene	clone size	J gene	CDR3 DNA	CDR3 protein
TRBD1	TRBV12-3/TRBV12-4	.	TRBJ1-1	TGTGCCAGCAGTTATCAGGGGGTTACGGCTTTCTTT	CASSYQGVTAFF
.	TRBV4-3	.	TRBJ2-1	TGCGCCAGCAGCCAAGACTTCGGGAGTCCCTACAATGAGCAGTTCTTC	CASSQDFGSPYNEQFF
.	TRBV12-3/TRBV12-4	.	TRBJ1-4	TGTGCCAGCAGTTTTGTCGTTAATGAAAAACTGTTTTTT	CASSFVVNEKLFF
TRBD1	TRBV29-1	.	TRBJ1-1	TGCAGCGGGACCGAGACAGGGGGGAACACTGAAGCTTTCTTT	CSGTETGGNTEAFF
TRBD1	TRBV3-1/TRBV3-2	.	TRBJ1-3	TGTGCCAGCAGCTCCAGGGGGCGGAGTGGAAACACCATATATTTT	CASSSRGRSGNTIYF
.	TRBV6-6	.	TRBJ1-4	TGTGCCAGCAGTTACTCTCTTATGGAAAAACTGTTTTTT	CASSYSLMEKLFF
TRBD2	TRBV13	.	TRBJ2-3	TGTGCCAGCAGCACTAGCGGGGAAAGCACAGATACGCAGTATTTT	CASSTSGESTDTQYF
TRBD2	TRBV30	.	TRBJ2-1	TGTGCCTGGAGTGTACCTAGCGGGAGGTCAATTGACAATGAGCAGTTCTTC	CAWSVPSGRSIDNEQFF
.	TRBV6-1	.	TRBJ2-5	TGTGCCAGCAGTGAAATGACAGCCCAAGAGACCCAGTACTTC	CASSEMTAQETQYF
TRBD1	TRBV7-2	.	TRBJ2-5	TGTGCCAGCAGCTGGGACAGAGGAGAGACCCAGTACTTC	CASSWDRGETQYF
.	TRBV3-1/TRBV3-2	few	TRBJ1-1	TGTGCCAGCAGCCAAGTCAAGGCGGCCTCCGAAGCTTTCTTT	CASSQVKAASEAFF
.	TRBV12-3/TRBV12-4	few	TRBJ1-1	TGTGCCAGCAGTTCCCCCCAGGGTAAAGCTTTCTTT	CASSSPQGKAFF
.	TRBV6-5	.	TRBJ2-2	TGTGCCAGCAGTTACTCCGGGATCAACACCGGGGAGCTGTTTTTT	CASSYSGINTGELFF
.	TRBV28	.	TRBJ1-3	TGTGCCAGCAGTTCCCGGGGGGAGGGGGCTGGAAACACCATATATTTT	CASSSRGEGAGNTIYF
TRBD1	TRBV5-1	.	TRBJ2-1	TGCGCCAGCTCGAGCGGGACAGGGGTATACAATGAGCAGTTCTTC	CASSSGTGVYNEQFF
TRBD1	TRBV30	.	TRBJ2-7	TGTGCCTGGAGTGTTCCTGACAGGGTGGGCGAGCAGTACTTC	CAWSVPDRVGEQYF
TRBD1	TRBV7-2	.	TRBJ1-2	TGTGCCAGCAGCACGTCCGGGACAGGGACCTATGGCTACACCTTC	CASSTSGTGTYGYTF
.	TRBV7-9	few	TRBJ2-1	TGTGCCAGCAGCCTCCCGGTCGTAGAAAATGAGCAGTTCTTC	CASSLPVVENEQFF
.	TRBV19	once	TRBJ1-4	TGTGCCAGTAGTATTGTTGGAGCCGAAAAACTGTTTTTT	CASSIVGAEKLFF
.	TRBV5-1	.	TRBJ1-2	TGCGCCAGCAGCTTGGTATTCGGGGAAGATCCCCCTGGCTACACCTTC	CASSLVFGEDPPGYTF
.	TRBV5-8	.	TRBJ1-6	TGTGCCAGCAGCCTATACAGGGAAAATTCACCCCTCCACTTT	CASSLYRENSPLHF
.	TRBV6-6	.	TRBJ2-1	TGTGCCACCAGCCCCCTACAGCGGAGCAACAATGAGCAGTTCTTC	CATSPLQRSNNEQFF
TRBD2	TRBV27	.	TRBJ2-1	TGTGCCAGCAGTGAGCGGGATACCTACAATGAGCAGTTCTTC	CASSERDTYNEQFF
TRBD1	TRBV7-2	once	TRBJ1-3	TGTGCCAGCAGCCCAGACAGGGGCGTTACTGGAAACACCATATATTTT	CASSPDRGVTGNTIYF
TRBD1	TRBV30	.	TRBJ1-3	TGTGCCTGGAGAGGTACAGGGGCAAACACCATATATTTT	CAWRGTGANTIYF